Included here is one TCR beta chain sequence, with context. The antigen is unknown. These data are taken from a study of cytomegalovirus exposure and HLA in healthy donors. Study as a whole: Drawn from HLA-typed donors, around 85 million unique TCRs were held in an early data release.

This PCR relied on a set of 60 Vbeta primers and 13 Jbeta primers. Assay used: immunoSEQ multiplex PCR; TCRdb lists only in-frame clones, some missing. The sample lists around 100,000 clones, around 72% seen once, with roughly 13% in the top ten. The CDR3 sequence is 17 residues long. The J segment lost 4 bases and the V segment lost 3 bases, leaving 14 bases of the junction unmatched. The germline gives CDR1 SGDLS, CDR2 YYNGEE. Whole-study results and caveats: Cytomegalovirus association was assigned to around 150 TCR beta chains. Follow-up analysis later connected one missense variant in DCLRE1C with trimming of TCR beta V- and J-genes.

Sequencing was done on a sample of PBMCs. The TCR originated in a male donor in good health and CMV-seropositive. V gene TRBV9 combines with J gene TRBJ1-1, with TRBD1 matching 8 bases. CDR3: CASSASDLRTGTTEAFF. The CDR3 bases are TGTGCCAGCAGCGCTTCGGATTTAAGGACAGGGACCACTGAAGCTTTCTTT.